Only a few counts were recorded for the clone carrying this T cell receptor (beta chain). Its antigen is not known. It was one heparinised blood draw, averaging roughly 0.11 L, that each donor gave. In all sorted populations, purity surpassed 98%. The sample is drawn from a study of beta chain features in type 1 diabetes. Study-level findings and limits: Shorter TCRB CDR3s, moderately but significantly so, were found in Type 1 diabetes patients in all four CD4+ subsets. Naive, central memory and Treg TCRB repertoires appeared more alike in patients than in healthy donors.

Sequenced material consisted of expressed TCRB transcripts (all of the isolated RNA was reverse transcribed). Repertoires were generated with immunoSEQ multiplex PCR, while TCRdb's copy carries only in-frame clones and drops some. The repertoire has 240,000 or so clones, 27% of them found once; the top ten carry 3.5% to 4%. Material: central memory CD4+ T cells from blood. The receptor was isolated from a man aged 25 to 40 in good health.

The CDR3 coding sequence is TGTGCCAGTAGTATAGTGGGGACTAGCGTGAGTCGAACAGATACGCAGTATTTT. This sequence encodes CASSIVGTSVSRTDTQYF. The chain is built from TRBV19 and TRBJ2-3, with 10 nucleotides matching TRBD2. The CDR3 loop spans 18 amino acids. J gave up 3 bases and V 1 base, and 10 bases lay outside the gene matches. Germline-derived CDR1 and CDR2 are LNHDA and SQIVND (reference sequence).